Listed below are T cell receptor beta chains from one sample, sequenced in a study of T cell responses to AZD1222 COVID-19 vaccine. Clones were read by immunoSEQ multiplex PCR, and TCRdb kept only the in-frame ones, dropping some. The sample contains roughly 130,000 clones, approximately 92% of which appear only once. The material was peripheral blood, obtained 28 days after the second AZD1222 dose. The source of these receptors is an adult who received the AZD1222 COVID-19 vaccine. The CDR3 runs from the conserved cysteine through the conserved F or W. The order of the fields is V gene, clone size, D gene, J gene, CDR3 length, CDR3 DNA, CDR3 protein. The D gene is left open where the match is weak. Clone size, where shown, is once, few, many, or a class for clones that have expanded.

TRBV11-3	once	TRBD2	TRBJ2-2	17	TGTGCCAGCAGCCTCGGGTTAGCGGGAGTCAGCGGCGGGGAGCTGTTTTTT	CASSLGLAGVSGGELFF
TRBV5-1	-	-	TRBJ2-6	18	TGCGCCAGCAGCTTGGTCGTTTTAGTAGGGCGTGGGGCCAACGTCCTGACTTTC	CASSLVVLVGRGANVLTF
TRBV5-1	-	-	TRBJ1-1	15	TGCGCCAGCAGCCCCGAGGGGGATCTGAACACTGAAGCTTTCTTT	CASSPEGDLNTEAFF
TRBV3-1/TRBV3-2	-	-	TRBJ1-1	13	TGTGCCAGCAGCCAAGGCCCCAGTGGGGAAGCTTTCTTT	CASSQGPSGEAFF
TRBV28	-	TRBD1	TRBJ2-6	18	TGTGCCAGCAGTTTGACAGGGGGCTACTTCTCTGGGGCCAACGTCCTGACTTTC	CASSLTGGYFSGANVLTF
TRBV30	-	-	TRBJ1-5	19	TGTGCCTGGAGTTCCACTTACGTTTGGGGAACCAGGGGCAATCAGCCCCAGCATTTT	CAWSSTYVWGTRGNQPQHF
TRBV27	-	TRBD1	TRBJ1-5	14	TGTGCCAGCAGTTCCGGACAGGGGGGTCAGCCCCAGCATTTT	CASSSGQGGQPQHF
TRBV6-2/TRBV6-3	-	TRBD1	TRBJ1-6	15	TGTGCCAGCAGTTCCAACAGGGGGTTGAATTCACCCCTCCACTTT	CASSSNRGLNSPLHF
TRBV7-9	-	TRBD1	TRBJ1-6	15	TGTGCCAGCAGCTTCCGACAGGGGTCCAATTCACCCCTCCACTTT	CASSFRQGSNSPLHF
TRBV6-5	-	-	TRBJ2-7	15	TGTGCCAGCAGTCCTGGAAGGCTTAGCTCCTACGAGCAGTACTTC	CASSPGRLSSYEQYF
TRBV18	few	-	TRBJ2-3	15	TGTGCCAGCTCACCACTCCTAGCTAACACAGATACGCAGTATTTT	CASSPLLANTDTQYF
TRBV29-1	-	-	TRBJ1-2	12	TGCAGCGACAGGGTTGGTAACTATGGCTACACCTTC	CSDRVGNYGYTF
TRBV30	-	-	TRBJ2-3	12	TGTGCCTGGAGGTCTATAGGGGATACGCAGTATTTT	CAWRSIGDTQYF
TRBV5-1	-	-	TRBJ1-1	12	TGCGCCAGCAGCACGGGGGTTACTGAAGCTTTCTTT	CASSTGVTEAFF
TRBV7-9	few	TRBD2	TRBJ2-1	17	TGTGCCAGCAGCCACGCGGAGCGGGGGTCTTTCTACAATGAGCAGTTCTTC	CASSHAERGSFYNEQFF
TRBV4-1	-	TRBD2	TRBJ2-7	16	TGCGCCAGCAGCCAAGATTCCGGGGGGGCCTTTTACGAGCAGTACTTC	CASSQDSGGAFYEQYF
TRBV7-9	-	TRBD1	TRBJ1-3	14	TGTGCCAGCAGCTTAACAGGGGGAGGAAACACCATATATTTT	CASSLTGGGNTIYF
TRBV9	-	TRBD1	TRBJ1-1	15	TGTGCCAGCAGCCCCCGGACAGGGGCGAACACTGAAGCTTTCTTT	CASSPRTGANTEAFF
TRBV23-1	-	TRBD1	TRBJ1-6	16	TGCGCCAGCAGTCACCCCCCGGACAGGGCCAATTCACCCCTCCACTTT	CASSHPPDRANSPLHF
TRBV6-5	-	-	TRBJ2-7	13	TGTGCCAGCAAGGCCGTTCTGGGCGACGAGCAGTACTTC	CASKAVLGDEQYF
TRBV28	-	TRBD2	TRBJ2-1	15	TGTGCCAGCAGCCCCCTAGCGGAGGGCTACAATGAGCAGTTCTTC	CASSPLAEGYNEQFF
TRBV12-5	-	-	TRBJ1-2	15	TGTGCTAGTGGTAACTACGGGGACCAAAACTATGGCTACACCTTC	CASGNYGDQNYGYTF
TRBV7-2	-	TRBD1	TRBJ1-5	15	TGTGCCAGCAGCCGGACAGGGGGTAGCAATCAGCCCCAGCATTTT	CASSRTGGSNQPQHF
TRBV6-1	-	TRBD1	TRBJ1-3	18	TGTGCCAGCAGTGGGCGTCCCGGGACAGGGGCCTCTGGAAACACCATATATTTT	CASSGRPGTGASGNTIYF
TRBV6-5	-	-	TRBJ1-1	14	TGTGCCAGCAGTTATCAGCGGGGAAACACTGAAGCTTTCTTT	CASSYQRGNTEAFF
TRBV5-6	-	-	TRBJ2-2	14	TGTGCCAGCAGCTTGGGGCTCAACACCGGGGAGCTGTTTTTT	CASSLGLNTGELFF
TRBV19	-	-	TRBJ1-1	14	TGTGCCAGTAGCCTCCAAGGCGGAGACACTGAAGCTTTCTTT	CASSLQGGDTEAFF
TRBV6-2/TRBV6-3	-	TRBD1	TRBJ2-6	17	TGTGCCAGCAGTGGACAGGGGGCCTTCTCTGGGGCCAACGTCCTGACTTTC	CASSGQGAFSGANVLTF
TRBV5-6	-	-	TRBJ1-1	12	TGTGCCAGCAGCCTAACGAACACTGAAGCTTTCTTT	CASSLTNTEAFF
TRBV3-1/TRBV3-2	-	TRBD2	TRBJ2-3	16	TGTGCCAGCAGCCTTTGGCCAAGACTAGCTTCAGATACGCAGTATTTT	CASSLWPRLASDTQYF
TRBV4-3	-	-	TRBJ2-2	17	TGCGCCAGCAGCCAAGATCTTGCAGGGCCCCACACCGGGGAGCTGTTTTTT	CASSQDLAGPHTGELFF